This TCR beta chain was obtained from a study of OX40 agonist ivuxolimab in advanced cancers. With respect to the entire study: Ivuxolimab was an agonistic, fully human IgG2 monoclonal antibody directed against OX40 (CD134), a costimulatory receptor. Intravenous ivuxolimab was administered to patients every 2 weeks at six dose levels: 0.01, 0.1, 0.3, 1.5, 3 and 10 mg/kg. Of the roughly 54 dose-escalation patients, hepatocellular carcinoma was present in about 20, melanoma in around 15, renal cell carcinoma in 9 and head and neck cancer in 9. In the dose-escalation cohort, 65% to 90% of patients were male, and the mean age was around 60 years, with a range of about 23 to 85. Patients were allowed to have had prior anti-PD-1, anti-PD-L1 or anti-CTLA-4 therapy, and about 40% of the dose-escalation patients had been treated with checkpoint inhibitors. Partial responses were achieved by three dose-escalation patients, of whom one had hepatocellular carcinoma and two had cutaneous melanoma. The purpose of peripheral TCRbeta sequencing was to test whether ivuxolimab changed TCR sequence diversity and led to clonal T-cell expansion. The paper describes the monotherapy dose-escalation part (N of about 55 patients) of the phase I trial of ivuxolimab. Study-level results and caveats: Low levels of normalized T-cell clonal expansion were also seen in some nonresponding patients. Which antigens the clonally expanded peripheral T cells were specific for was not determined. In the 0.1-3.0 mg/kg groups, partial responders were among the patients with the lowest normalized peripheral clonal expansion, particularly in CD8+ T cells. Clonal expansion of both CD4+ and CD8+ blood T cells was observed from baseline to week 6 at doses 0.1 to 3.0 mg/kg. After ivuxolimab, CD8+ T cells had more expanded clones than CD4+ T cells on average.

This clone turned up a few times. Its target antigen remains unknown. No much larger clone is present one base from it, and per-base qualities are unavailable. Genomic DNA was isolated from the sorted cells so that the TCRbeta CDR3 region could be sequenced. The immunoSEQ Assay was used for sequencing of TCRbeta CDR3 regions. TCRdb took over this immuneACCESS table, retaining in-frame rearrangements with V and J assigned. Such tables are incomplete; in checked studies, under half of the missing clones stem from an unresolved V gene, and the remainder is unexplained. This sample gives approximately 80,000 clones in total; around 86% of them show up just once. Less than 0.25% of the sample comes from the top ten. The trial excluded patients who had a history of autoimmune disease or who were on systemic immunosuppression. Peripheral blood for TCR sequencing was drawn from every dose cohort at baseline, at cycle 4 day 1 and at cycle 7 day 1. The samples were drawn from a first-in-human, open-label, multicenter phase I dose-escalation trial of ivuxolimab. The trial enrolled adults with locally advanced or metastatic head and neck squamous cell, hepatocellular, melanoma or renal cell carcinoma. Before TCR sequencing, CD4+ T cells and CD8+ T cells from peripheral blood were sorted into separate populations.

V is trimmed back by 2 bases and J by 8 bases, and the junction contains 6 bases that no gene match accounts for. The germline V gene (reference sequence) yields MNHEY for CDR1 and SMNVEV for CDR2. The CDR3 runs 15 amino acids, cysteine and phenylalanine included. The read is trimmed to its CDR3 DNA, 45 bases read in frame from base 1. The sequence derives from an adult with an advanced solid tumor such as melanoma, head and neck, liver or kidney cancer. In this chain, TRBV27 is recombined with TRBJ2-1, with 10 bases in between that match TRBD2. The material was CD4+ or CD8+ T cells sorted from blood, obtained in a trial of the OX40 agonist ivuxolimab. The CDR3 reads CASSLGLAVRDEQFF. The DNA sequence is TGTGCCAGCAGTTTAGGACTAGCGGTTCGGGATGAGCAGTTCTTC.